The 23 T cell receptor beta chains below all came from one sample that was sequenced in a study of T cell repertoires in cytomegalovirus infection. These receptors lack a known antigen. Using its own MiXCR run on the reads, TCRdb lists one record per CDR3 protein. The table shows about a million distinct CDR3 sequences, with around 31% occurring only once. Here the sequenced sample was cultured CD8+ T cells from PBMCs, taken from culture after CMV antigen stimulation. The receptors were sampled from a human donor in good health (CMV status not recorded). Some clones in this sample may be carry-over from other donors' samples.

The sample holds a few counts of this clonotype. The CDR3 DNA reads TGTGCCAGTATTCCTCCGGCACACGGCTTGGGCGAAGCTTTCTTT. Its translation is CASIPPAHGLGEAFF. The chain has TRBV19 and TRBJ1-1; D uncertain. The CDR3 is 15 residues long. Germline-derived CDR1 and CDR2 are LNHDA and SQIVND (reference sequence). Trimming removed 7 bases from V and 8 bases from J, with 23 bases in between.

As DNA, the CDR3 is TGCAGTGCTAGAGATGATTCGACAGGGCACTCCTACGGGCAGTACGTC. It codes for CSARDDSTGHSYGQYV. The rearrangement uses TRBV20-1 and TRBJ2-7, with 7 bases matching TRBD1. The CDR3 loop spans 16 amino acids. CDR1 is DFQATT and CDR2 is SNEGSKA in the germline V gene (reference sequence).

This clonotype occurred a few times. The genes are TRBV19 and TRBJ2-1; TRBD2 might be the D (7 bases). Looked up from germline, CDR1 is LNHDA and CDR2 is SQIVND (reference sequence). Trimming cost V 3 bases and J 5 bases, with 14 bases left between them. The CDR3 is 15 residues long. The CDR3 DNA is TGTGCCAGTAGTATGCGCGGGGGCTTCCACAATGAGCAGTTCTTC. Protein sequence: CASSMRGGFHNEQFF.

The count of this clonotype is one. The chain uses TRBV19 and TRBJ2-7, with D maybe TRBD2 (7 bases). Germline assignment: CDR1 LNHDA and CDR2 SQIVND (reference sequence). The length of the CDR3 is 15 residues. Deletions cut 3 bases from V and 1 base from J, with 13 bases between. The CDR3 here is CASSMGRGASYEQYF. The CDR3 DNA is TGTGCCAGTAGTATGGGTCGGGGGGCTTCCTACGAGCAGTACTTC.

J is TRBJ1-3 and V is TRBV6-5; a weak D match, TRBD1 (5 bases). The germline V gene has CDR1 MNHEY and CDR2 SVGAGI. CDR3 length: 17 residues. Trimming removed 2 bases at V and 0 bases at J, with 14 bases between. The CDR3 here is CASSYGRGGLSGNTIYF. The CDR3 nucleotides read TGTGCCAGCAGTTACGGAAGGGGAGGGCTCTCTGGAAACACCATATATTTT.

This clonotype was observed at least ten times. The V call is TRBV12-3 or TRBV12-4, the J call TRBJ1-4; D is possibly TRBD1 (5 bases). V lost 0 bases, J lost 7 bases, and 15 bases lay in between. The CDR3 loop spans 16 amino acids. This CDR3 reads CASSLAPQGSGEKLFF. CDR3 bases: TGTGCCAGCAGTTTAGCTCCCCAGGGTTCGGGTGAAAAACTGTTTTTT.

This clonotype was found a few times. This chain connects TRBV9 to TRBJ2-3; D remains unclear. Germline V gene lookup returns CDR1 SGDLS and CDR2 YYNGEE. The ends were cut back, 3 bases at V and 0 bases at J, with 11 bases in the middle. The CDR3 contains 15 residues. As DNA, the CDR3 is TGTGCCAGCAGCGCTCCGGGCCTAAGCACAGATACGCAGTATTTT. This translates into CASSAPGLSTDTQYF.

This clonotype has ten or more counts. The genes are TRBV7-3 and TRBJ1-1; 7 positions agree with TRBD1. This CDR3 comprises 13 residues. The germline gives CDR1 SGHTA, CDR2 FQGTGA. The J segment lost 8 bases and the V segment lost 2 bases, leaving 5 bases of the junction unmatched. CDR3 sequence (DNA): TGTGCCAGCAGCTTAGACCCGGGACAGGAAGCTTTCTTT. Its translation is CASSLDPGQEAFF.

This clonotype was counted at least ten times. The chain links TRBV7-2 to TRBJ2-2, with 7 bases lining up with TRBD1. V lost 3 bases and J lost 6; bases outside the gene matches: 10. The CDR3 runs 16 residues. The V gene's germline CDR1 is SGHTA and CDR2 FQGNSA. CDR3 in amino acids: CASSFHRAGGSGELFF. The CDR3 bases are TGTGCCAGCAGCTTTCACAGGGCAGGGGGATCCGGGGAGCTGTTTTTT.

This clonotype occurred a few times. The chain links TRBV19 to TRBJ2-1; 9 bases fit TRBD1. This CDR3 region has 16 residues. Looked up from germline, CDR1 is LNHDA and CDR2 is SQIVND (reference sequence). The V segment lost 5 bases and the J segment 4 bases; nucleotides outside the gene matches: 9. CDR3 region: CASSARTGDLYNEQFF. The CDR3 DNA reads as TGTGCCAGTAGTGCCCGGACAGGGGACCTTTACAATGAGCAGTTCTTC.

This clonotype showed up just a few times. The rearrangement links TRBV2 to TRBJ1-2; D unclear. The CDR3 loop spans 10 amino acids. Germline V gene sequence: CDR1 SNHLY, CDR2 FYNNEI. V was pared by 7 bases and J by 8 bases, with 8 bases between. For the CDR3, the DNA is TGTGCCAGCAACGACGGGGGCTACACCTTC. Its protein is CASNDGGYTF.

V usage is TRBV2 and J usage is TRBJ1-6, with D possibly matching TRBD1 (6 bases). V was cut by 1 base and J by 9 bases, with 13 bases left in between. CDR3 size: 15 residues. Germline CDR1 reads SNHLY; CDR2 reads FYNNEI. This chain's CDR3 is CASSEGRTVISPLHF. The CDR3 DNA reads TGTGCCAGCAGTGAAGGGAGGACAGTAATTTCACCCCTCCACTTT.

This clonotype was seen more than once but under ten times. V and J are TRBV6-2 or TRBV6-3 and TRBJ1-4, with 8 bases that match TRBD1. The CDR3 runs 15 residues. With V trimmed by 7 bases and J by 7 bases, 11 bases remained unmatched. From germline, CDR1 is MNHEY and CDR2 SVGEGT. The CDR3: CASNHAGGAGEKLFF. CDR3 nucleotide sequence: TGTGCCAGCAATCACGCAGGGGGCGCTGGTGAAAAACTGTTTTTT.

This clonotype has at least ten counts. V gene TRBV7-9 combines with J gene TRBJ2-1; D might be TRBD1 (6 bases). V shed 5 bases and J shed 4 bases, with 21 bases lying between them. The germline gives CDR1 SEHNR, CDR2 FQNEAQ (reference sequence). This CDR3 is 17 amino acids long. The CDR3 nucleotides are TGTGCCAGCAGCCCCCGGGACATTTGGGGGTCATACAATGAGCAGTTCTTC. Encoded protein: CASSPRDIWGSYNEQFF.

This clonotype appeared a few times. The chain recombines TRBV7-6 with TRBJ2-1; D is unclear. Germline CDR1 reads SGHVS; CDR2 reads FNYEAQ. The CDR3 has 13 amino acids. V was clipped by 5 bases and J by 8 bases, with 13 bases between them. Here the CDR3 reads CASSPANFHEQFF. The CDR3 nucleotides read TGTGCCAGCAGCCCCGCCAACTTCCATGAGCAGTTCTTC.

The V and J genes are TRBV29-1 and TRBJ1-2; D is uncertain. V shed 3 bases and J shed 4 bases, with 12 bases lying between them. This CDR3 contains 13 residues. CDR1 and CDR2 from the germline V gene are SQVTM and ANQGSEA. For the CDR3, the DNA is TGCAGCGTTGAGTTCCCGGATTTCTATGGCTACACCTTC. As protein: CSVEFPDFYGYTF.

As for this clonotype: The junction does not match germline at one end; this may be a read error. The V gene is TRBV4-1, the J gene TRBJ2-3, with unresolved D. Germline CDR1 MGHRA, CDR2 YSYEKL. The CDR3 covers 13 residues. The CDR3 reads CASSQRLEDMQYF. CDR3 sequence (DNA): TGCGCCAGCAGCCAACGTTTAGAGGATATGCAGTATTTT.

The chain employs TRBV19 and TRBJ2-1; D ambiguous. Trimming stripped 7 bases from V and 0 bases from J, with 10 bases between. This CDR3 is 14 amino acids long. CDR1 is LNHDA, CDR2 SQIVND, per germline (reference sequence). The CDR3 region is CASTDTNSYNEQFF. For the CDR3, the DNA is TGTGCCAGTACCGACACAAACTCCTACAATGAGCAGTTCTTC.

CDR3 DNA sequence: TGTGCCAGCAGCCCGGAGGGGGCGGAGGGGAGCGCTGAAGCTTTCTTT. Amino acids: CASSPEGAEGSAEAFF. The genes are TRBV7-3 and TRBJ1-1; 7 bases align to TRBD1. V shed 5 bases and J 6 bases; nucleotides not matched to a gene: 15. The CDR3 runs 16 residues. Germline loops: CDR1 SGHTA, CDR2 FQGTGA.

This clonotype was observed a handful of times. The chain joins TRBV6-5 to TRBJ1-5; D not resolved. The V gene's germline CDR1 is MNHEY and CDR2 SVGAGI. V lost 0 bases and J 7 bases, leaving 7 bases between the germline ends. The CDR3 totals 13 residues. The CDR3 reads CASSYSSEQPQHF. The CDR3 bases are TGTGCCAGCAGTTACTCATCTGAGCAGCCCCAGCATTTT.

This clonotype has just a few counts. V is TRBV28 and J is TRBJ2-7, with D possibly TRBD2 on 7 matching bases. This CDR3 contains 13 residues. Trimming removed 3 bases from V and 6 bases from J, with 12 bases in between. The germline CDR1 and CDR2 sequences are MDHEN and SYDVKM. The CDR3 DNA follows: TGTGCCAGCAGTTTTTTCGGGGGGCCCGAGCAGTACGTC. It encodes CASSFFGGPEQYV.

The V call is TRBV25-1, the J call TRBJ2-7; weak D call: TRBD2 (5 bases). V dropped 10 bases and J dropped 4 bases, with 29 bases sitting between them. CDR3 length: 17 amino acids. Germline lookup yields CDR1 MGHDK and CDR2 SYGVNS. The CDR3 DNA reads TGTGCCACCTGCCGGGCGGGCCCTCATAAGTGGGCTTACGAGCAGTACGTC. Translated: CATCRAGPHKWAYEQYV.

V is TRBV10-3 and J is TRBJ1-2; 7 positions agree with TRBD1. J was trimmed by 8 bases and V by 2 bases; bases with no gene match: 8. This CDR3 is 14 amino acids long. Per germline, CDR1 ENHRY and CDR2 SYGVKD. CDR3 bases: TGTGCCATCAGTGAGGAGACAGGGCTTAAAGGCTACACCTTC. It is translated as CAISEETGLKGYTF.